One sample yielded the 30 T cell receptor beta chains listed below, sequenced in a study of T cell responses to AZD1222 COVID-19 vaccine. The data were produced by immunoSEQ multiplex PCR, yet TCRdb's version contains in-frame clones alone and is incomplete. The data contain some 130,000 clones, 90% to 95% of them singletons. The sample in question was peripheral blood, obtained 28 days after the second AZD1222 dose. The receptor source for this set is an adult who received the AZD1222 COVID-19 vaccine.

V gene TRBV3-1 (or the pseudogene TRBV3-2) combines with J gene TRBJ1-6; 7 bases map to TRBD1. V was pared by 4 bases and J by 9 bases, with 6 bases of the junction left unmatched. This CDR3 contains 14 residues. Germline-derived CDR1 and CDR2 are LGHDT and YNNKEL (reference sequence). The CDR3 sequence: CASSPRDSGSPLHF. In DNA form, the CDR3 reads TGTGCCAGCAGCCCGCGGGACAGCGGTTCACCCCTCCACTTT.

The chain combines TRBV7-2 with TRBJ2-5, with D perhaps TRBD2 (6 bases). Germline assignment: CDR1 SGHTA and CDR2 FQGNSA. Trimming pared 6 bases from V and 2 bases from J, leaving 13 bases between. The CDR3 spans 14 residues. In nucleotides, the CDR3 is TGTGCCAGCAGGCGGGACGCGGGACAAGAGACCCAGTACTTC. This codes for CASRRDAGQETQYF. Full variable domain (outside the CDR3, taken from reference TRBV7-2 and TRBJ2-5): GAGVSQSPSNKVTEKGKDVELRCDPISGHTALYWYRQSLGQGLEFLIYFQGNSAPDKSGLPSDRFSAERTGGSVSTLTIQRTQQEDSAVYLCASRRDAGQETQYFGPGTRLLVL.

This sequence joins TRBV3-1 (or the pseudogene TRBV3-2) and TRBJ2-1, with 14 bases that match TRBD2. There are 18 residues in the CDR3. Germline lookup yields CDR1 LGHDT and CDR2 YNNKEL (reference sequence). The junction had 8 bases not matched to a gene; V was cut back by 3 bases and J by 4 bases. Written as DNA, the CDR3 is TGTGCCAGCAGCCATTCCGGGACTAGCGGGGGAATATACAATGAGCAGTTCTTC. Protein sequence: CASSHSGTSGGIYNEQFF.

The rearrangement links TRBV6-1 to TRBJ2-7; 9 positions match TRBD1. The germline V gene has CDR1 MNHNS and CDR2 SASEGT. The CDR3 covers 16 residues. V lost 3 bases to trimming and J lost 4 bases; unmatched junction nucleotides: 10. CDR3 in amino acids: CASSDLPTGGQYEQYF. DNA for the CDR3: TGTGCCAGCAGTGACTTACCTACAGGGGGCCAGTACGAGCAGTACTTC.

This clone was recorded once. The chain joins TRBV4-2 to TRBJ1-1; the D gene is possibly TRBD1 (5 bases). The CDR3 spans 13 residues. Looked up from germline, CDR1 is LGHNA and CDR2 is YNFKEQ. Trimming shortened V by 0 bases and J by 3 bases, and 5 bases separated the two germline ends. CDR3 residues: CASSQEQDTEAFF. Here the CDR3 DNA reads TGTGCCAGCAGCCAAGAACAGGACACTGAAGCTTTCTTT.

This clone has just a few counts. V usage is TRBV7-9 and J usage is TRBJ1-1; no clear D. CDR1 and CDR2 from the germline V gene are SEHNR and FQNEAQ (reference sequence). The CDR3 spans 14 residues. The germline V and J ends were trimmed by 5 bases and 4 bases, with 14 bases remaining between them. The chain's CDR3 is CASSAYDTLTEAFF. Written as DNA, the CDR3 is TGTGCCAGCAGCGCTTATGACACACTCACTGAAGCTTTCTTT.

The J gene is TRBJ2-7, the V gene TRBV7-2, with D possibly TRBD1 on 6 matching bases. Germline CDR1 reads SGHTA; CDR2 reads FQGNSA. The CDR3 covers 15 residues. V was clipped by 0 bases and J by 4 bases, with 13 bases between them. The CDR3 nucleotides read TGTGCCAGCAGCTTAGCTCTGGGGGCGCCGTACGAGCAGTACTTC. Translating it yields CASSLALGAPYEQYF.

The genes are TRBV30 and TRBJ1-6, with D perhaps matching TRBD1 (5 bases). The CDR3 sequence is 14 residues long. Trimming stripped 2 bases from V and 4 bases from J, with 9 bases between. Looked up from germline, CDR1 is GTSNPN and CDR2 is SVGIG (reference sequence). CDR3 protein: CAWSPGTYNSPLHF. The CDR3 DNA sequence: TGTGCCTGGAGTCCGGGGACTTATAATTCACCCCTCCACTTT.

This chain connects TRBV12-3 or TRBV12-4 to TRBJ1-3; D gene unclear. With 1 base removed from V and 8 bases from J, the gap between germline ends came to 3 bases. This CDR3 has 11 residues. For the CDR3, the DNA is TGTGCCAGCAGTTTAGGGTACACCATATATTTT. As protein: CASSLGYTIYF.

J is TRBJ2-7 and V is TRBV6-5; D remains unclear. Germline V gene sequence: CDR1 MNHEY, CDR2 SVGAGI. V was trimmed by 2 bases and J by 3 bases, leaving 8 bases between them. This CDR3 has 13 amino acids. The CDR3 is CASSYRTDYEQYF. The CDR3 nucleotides read TGTGCCAGCAGTTACCGCACTGACTACGAGCAGTACTTC.

The chain couples TRBV6-5 to TRBJ2-2; D call uncertain. Trimming shortened V by 9 bases and J by 6 bases, and 14 bases separated the two germline ends. Per germline, CDR1 MNHEY and CDR2 SVGAGI. CDR3 length: 13 amino acids. CDR3 coding DNA: TGTGCCAGTACCCTCCTCCGGGCCGGGGAGCTGTTTTTT. Translation: CASTLLRAGELFF.

This CDR3 reads CAVTDERGYTEAFF. In DNA form, the CDR3 reads TGTGCCGTCACTGACGAGAGGGGATACACTGAAGCTTTCTTT. This chain links TRBV10-3 with TRBJ1-1, with D possibly being TRBD1 (5 bases). Trimming pared 11 bases from V and 3 bases from J, leaving 19 bases between. Germline V gene data show CDR1 as ENHRY and CDR2 as SYGVKD. The CDR3 length is 14 residues.

J is TRBJ1-1 and V is TRBV6-4; D gene ambiguous. Germline CDR1 reads MRHNA; CDR2 reads SNTAGT. The CDR3 consists of 15 residues. Trimming shortened V by 6 bases and J by 4 bases, and 18 bases separated the two germline ends. The chain's CDR3 is CASSPPRAASTEAFF. In nucleotides, the CDR3 is TGTGCCAGCAGCCCCCCCCGGGCGGCGAGCACTGAAGCTTTCTTT.

This chain uses TRBV3-1 (or the pseudogene TRBV3-2) with TRBJ2-7; 7 bases align to TRBD2. Germline trimming cut 1 base from V and 3 bases from J; bases unmatched to any gene: 9. Germline values: CDR1 LGHDT, CDR2 YNNKEL (reference sequence). The CDR3 is 16 amino acids. In nucleotides, the CDR3 is TGTGCCAGCAGCCAAGCCGCCGGGGGGATGGGCTACGAGCAGTACTTC. Encoded protein: CASSQAAGGMGYEQYF.

The rearrangement joins TRBV30 to TRBJ1-2; D is unresolved. The V gene lost 0 bases and the J gene lost 9 bases, with 14 bases spanning the gap. The CDR3 loop spans 13 amino acids. Germline CDR1 is GTSNPN and CDR2 is SVGIG (reference sequence). CDR3 sequence: CAWSVGQEQRYTF. The CDR3 DNA is TGTGCCTGGAGTGTAGGTCAGGAACAGCGCTACACCTTC.

In this sample, this clone turned up once. The gene calls are TRBV4-1 and TRBJ1-2; D call uncertain. V lost 3 bases and J lost 8, with 16 bases in between. The CDR3 length is 14 residues. Germline loops: CDR1 MGHRA, CDR2 YSYEKL. In DNA, the CDR3 is TGCGCCAGCAGCCATTATCAAGGGTCAGGAGGCTACACCTTC. It yields the protein CASSHYQGSGGYTF.

V is TRBV28 and J is TRBJ1-2; D perhaps matches TRBD1 (6 bases). The V gene's germline CDR1 is MDHEN and CDR2 SYDVKM. V was trimmed by 4 bases and J by 7 bases, leaving 10 bases between them. The CDR3 runs to 12 residues. DNA of the CDR3: TGTGCCAGCAGTTCACAGGGTACTGGCTACACCTTC. Encoded protein: CASSSQGTGYTF.

The J gene is TRBJ1-5, the V gene TRBV6-1; D is undetermined. Germline values: CDR1 MNHNS, CDR2 SASEGT. The CDR3 totals 13 residues. The V end lost 2 bases, the J end lost 4 bases, and 6 bases lay between the germline ends. CDR3 coding DNA: TGTGCCAGCAGTGAACGTAGAAATCAGCCCCAGCATTTT. It is translated as CASSERRNQPQHF.

This chain joins TRBV30 and TRBJ1-1; D may be TRBD1 (6 bases). The length of the CDR3 is 14 residues. Germline loops: CDR1 GTSNPN, CDR2 SVGIG (reference sequence). With 2 bases removed from V and 2 bases from J, the gap between germline ends came to 12 bases. Here the CDR3 DNA reads TGTGCCTGGAGTTTGGACAGTCAAAACACTGAAGCTTTCTTT. Its translation: CAWSLDSQNTEAFF.

The chain combines TRBV10-3 with TRBJ1-5, with unresolved D. The CDR3 is made up of 13 amino acids. The V end was cut by 3 bases, the J end by 5 bases, with 8 bases between. Germline assignment: CDR1 ENHRY and CDR2 SYGVKD. The CDR3 protein is CAISDGRDQPQHF. For the CDR3, the DNA is TGTGCCATCAGTGACGGGCGGGATCAGCCCCAGCATTTT.

As to this clone: This specimen includes other DNA sequences encoding the same CDR3. The chain uses TRBV28 and TRBJ2-2; D gene ambiguous. The germline V gene has CDR1 MDHEN and CDR2 SYDVKM. This CDR3 comprises 14 residues. V gave up 2 bases and J gave up 1 base, with 5 bases separating them. CDR3 region: CASSLAGNTGELFF. CDR3 nucleotides: TGTGCCAGCAGTTTAGCAGGGAACACCGGGGAGCTGTTTTTT.

This clone was counted a single time. This rearrangement joins TRBV4-3 to TRBJ2-5, with a possible D match to TRBD1 (5 bases). Trimming took off 0 bases at V and 1 base at J, with 12 bases between the two ends. CDR3 length equals 16 residues. Germline CDR1 reads LGHNA; CDR2 reads YSLEER. The DNA for the CDR3 is TGCGCCAGCAGCCAAGAGCAGGGCAGCACCCAAGAGACCCAGTACTTC. Residues: CASSQEQGSTQETQYF.

The J gene is TRBJ1-4, the V gene TRBV6-5, with 9 bases matching TRBD1. Germline V CDR1 and CDR2: MNHEY, SVGAGI. The CDR3 runs 15 residues. V lost 5 bases and J lost 14; bases outside the gene matches: 15. This CDR3 reads CASSTLGQGEERLFF. The CDR3 nucleotides read TGTGCCAGCAGTACCCTGGGACAGGGTGAAGAAAGGCTGTTTTTT.

This rearrangement joins TRBV4-3 to TRBJ1-2; D gene ambiguous. With 3 bases removed from V and 7 bases from J, the gap between germline ends came to 9 bases. The germline V gene encodes CDR1 LGHNA and CDR2 YSLEER. CDR3 length equals 12 residues. The CDR3 DNA follows: TGCGCCAGCAGCCACGGTTCCGCTGGCTACACCTTC. It specifies CASSHGSAGYTF.

J is TRBJ2-3 and V is TRBV4-3; 12 bases align to TRBD2. Germline lookup yields CDR1 LGHNA and CDR2 YSLEER. V was pared by 4 bases and J by 2 bases, with 16 bases of the junction left unmatched. The CDR3 runs 20 residues. The CDR3 is CASSRGLTSWTSGNTDTQYF. CDR3 in DNA: TGCGCCAGCAGCCGAGGCCTGACCTCTTGGACTAGCGGGAACACAGATACGCAGTATTTT.

The J gene is TRBJ1-2, the V gene TRBV2; unclear D gene. Trimming cost V 5 bases and J 10 bases, with 8 bases left between them. Germline CDR1 is SNHLY and CDR2 is FYNNEI. The CDR3 has 10 residues. CDR3 sequence reads: CASSQSVYTF. The CDR3, as DNA: TGTGCCAGCAGTCAATCGGTCTACACCTTC.

This clone was observed a single time. V and J are TRBV14 and TRBJ2-3; D gene ambiguous. V shed 0 bases and J shed 7 bases, with 8 bases lying between them. In germline, CDR1 is SGHDN, CDR2 FVKESK. The CDR3 has 13 amino acids. In DNA form, the CDR3 reads TGTGCCAGCAGCCAAGATCGCCCCTATACGCAGTATTTT. Translated: CASSQDRPYTQYF.

This clone was counted a single time. The chain uses TRBV6-5 and TRBJ2-5; TRBD2 is a possible D gene (7 bases). The CDR3 spans 14 residues. Germline V gene sequence: CDR1 MNHEY, CDR2 SVGAGI. Trimming took off 7 bases at V and 4 bases at J, with 16 bases between the two ends. The CDR3 reads CASTLRGRGETQYF. CDR3 sequence (DNA): TGTGCCAGCACTTTGCGGGGGCGAGGAGAGACCCAGTACTTC.

The chain couples TRBV3-1 (or the pseudogene TRBV3-2) to TRBJ1-4; D call uncertain. There are 13 residues in the CDR3. Germline CDR1 is LGHDT and CDR2 is YNNKEL (reference sequence). V lost 8 bases to trimming and J lost 7 bases, with 14 bases between them. CDR3 region: CASAGRESEKLFF. In DNA form, the CDR3 reads TGTGCCAGCGCCGGGAGGGAGAGTGAAAAACTGTTTTTT.

The J gene is TRBJ2-1, the V gene TRBV6-4; 7 bases agree with TRBD2. The CDR3 has 12 residues. Germline V CDR1 and CDR2: MRHNA, SNTAGT. V shed 6 bases and J 11 bases; nucleotides not matched to a gene: 7. CDR3 amino acids: CASRGTSAQQFF. As DNA, the CDR3 is TGTGCCAGCAGGGGTACTAGCGCCCAGCAGTTCTTC.